What follows are 29 T cell receptor beta chains derived from one specimen sequenced in a study of cytomegalovirus exposure and HLA in healthy donors. Primers: 60 Vbeta forward and 13 Jbeta reverse. Profiled with immunoSEQ multiplex PCR; TCRdb holds only in-frame clones, not every one. Among 170,000 or so clones listed, 60% to 80% were seen once. The specimen was PBMCs. The receptors were gathered from a woman between 45 and 60 years old in good health and CMV-seropositive.

The genes are TRBV19 and TRBJ1-4; TRBD1 aligns across 8 bases. The trim removed 4 bases at V and 3 bases at J, leaving 4 bases unmatched. CDR1 is LNHDA, CDR2 SQIVND, per germline (reference sequence). CDR3 length equals 15 residues. The CDR3 coding sequence is TGTGCCAGTAGTACGCCGGACAGGGCTAATGAAAAACTGTTTTTT. Translating it yields CASSTPDRANEKLFF. The entire variable domain, with the rest obtained from reference TRBV19 and TRBJ1-4, is as follows: DGGITQSPKYLFRKEGQNVTLSCEQNLNHDAMYWYRQDPGQGLRLIYYSQIVNDFQKGDIAEGYSVSREKKESFPLTVTSAQKNPTAFYLCASSTPDRANEKLFFGSGTQLSVL.

The chain carries TRBV29-1 and TRBJ2-7; TRBD1 agrees at 11 bases. Germline V gene sequence: CDR1 SQVTM, CDR2 ANQGSEA. The CDR3 is 13 amino acids. The trim removed 6 bases at V and 6 bases at J, leaving 7 bases unmatched. CDR3 loop: CSVTGQGAGEQYF. CDR3 sequence (DNA): TGCAGCGTAACCGGACAGGGGGCGGGCGAGCAGTACTTC.

The chain joins TRBV7-9 to TRBJ1-2; no firm D call. The germline gives CDR1 SEHNR, CDR2 FQNEAQ (reference sequence). The CDR3 is 13 amino acids. V was cut by 5 bases and J by 4 bases, with 11 bases left in between. The CDR3 sequence: CASSESYSYGYTF. CDR3 coding DNA: TGTGCCAGCAGCGAGAGCTATAGCTATGGCTACACCTTC.

CDR3 amino acids: CASSRTMVAGELFF. DNA of the CDR3: TGTGCCAGCAGTAGGACTATGGTAGCCGGGGAGCTGTTTTTT. The genes are TRBV6-5 and TRBJ2-2; perhaps TRBD2 as D (6 bases). This CDR3 has 14 residues. Germline loops: CDR1 MNHEY, CDR2 SVGAGI. V was shortened by 5 bases and J by 6 bases, with 13 bases between the two germline ends.

DNA for the CDR3: TGTGCCAGCAGCTTAACTGGGCAAAGCAATCAGCCCCAGCATTTT. Its protein product is CASSLTGQSNQPQHF. This rearrangement joins TRBV11-1 to TRBJ1-5, with D hard to call. Germline lookup yields CDR1 SGHAT and CDR2 FQDESV (reference sequence). The CDR3 consists of 15 residues. V was pared by 2 bases and J by 1 base, with 9 bases between.

This clone was detected once. The DNA of the CDR3 is TGTGCCAGCAGCCTCACAGGATTCTCTGGGGCCAACGTCCTGACTTTC. Translation gives CASSLTGFSGANVLTF. The V and J genes are TRBV7-9 and TRBJ2-6, with a possible D match to TRBD1 (5 bases). CDR1 is SEHNR, CDR2 FQNEAQ, per germline (reference sequence). This CDR3 has 16 residues. With 5 bases removed from V and 0 bases from J, the gap between germline ends came to 11 bases.

This clone was seen a single time. The CDR3 DNA follows: TGTGCCAGCAGTTACTCACCCCGACTGGAGAACACTGAAGCTTTCTTT. It specifies CASSYSPRLENTEAFF. The rearrangement uses TRBV6-5 and TRBJ1-1; D unresolved. Germline CDR1 and CDR2: MNHEY and SVGAGI. Trimming shortened V by 0 bases and J by 1 base, and 12 bases separated the two germline ends. CDR3 length equals 16 residues.

The chain recombines TRBV11-2 with TRBJ2-7; D not certain. Trimming removed 5 bases at V and 2 bases at J, with 10 bases between. The germline gives CDR1 SGHAT, CDR2 FQNNGV. This CDR3 has 13 amino acids. The CDR3 is CASSLSVTYEQYF. Written as DNA, the CDR3 is TGTGCCAGCAGCCTCTCGGTGACCTACGAGCAGTACTTC.

The chain links TRBV4-1 to TRBJ2-5; 8 bases are shared with TRBD2. Germline CDR1 is MGHRA and CDR2 is YSYEKL. V was pared by 0 bases and J by 2 bases, with 5 bases of the junction left unmatched. This CDR3 is 16 amino acids long. The CDR3 DNA is TGCGCCAGCAGCCAAGATGGGAGCGGGGGACAAGAGACCCAGTACTTC. This translates into CASSQDGSGGQETQYF.

The V gene is TRBV6-5, the J gene TRBJ1-1; 7 bases line up with TRBD1. V trimming: 5 bases; J trimming: 7 bases; junction bases outside the gene matches: 10. CDR1 MNHEY and CDR2 SVGAGI come from the germline V gene. This CDR3 contains 14 residues. CDR3 residues: CASSARTGNYEAFF. DNA for the CDR3: TGTGCCAGCAGTGCCCGGACAGGAAACTATGAAGCTTTCTTT.

J is TRBJ2-1 and V is TRBV5-5; TRBD2 matches at 7 bases. CDR1 and CDR2 from the germline V gene are SGHKS and YYEKEE (reference sequence). The CDR3 contains 16 residues. J lost 2 bases, V lost 4 bases, and 9 bases had no gene match. CDR3 in DNA: TGTGCCAGCAGCCCCAGGGAGGGTTCGGCCTACAATGAGCAGTTCTTC. Protein: CASSPREGSAYNEQFF.

This rearrangement joins TRBV6-5 to TRBJ2-6; the D gene is possibly TRBD1 (5 bases). CDR1 is MNHEY and CDR2 is SVGAGI in the germline V gene. CDR3 length: 14 amino acids. The V end was cut by 7 bases, the J end by 0 bases, with 7 bases between. The CDR3 spells CASTDSSGANVLTF. The CDR3 DNA reads TGTGCCAGCACTGACAGCTCTGGGGCCAACGTCCTGACTTTC.

This clone was seen just once. The chain uses TRBV6-4 and TRBJ1-2; TRBD1 agrees at 7 bases. This CDR3 has 14 residues. V shed 6 bases, J shed 4 bases, and the junction held 8 bases outside the gene matches. Per the germline V gene, CDR1 is MRHNA and CDR2 is SNTAGT. CDR3 bases: TGTGCCAGCAGCATTAGCCGGGACAGCTATGGCTACACCTTC. Its protein product is CASSISRDSYGYTF.

V is TRBV12-5 and J is TRBJ1-5, with 9 bases identical to TRBD1. The CDR3 loop spans 16 amino acids. Germline trimming cut 5 bases from V and 5 bases from J; bases unmatched to any gene: 10. Germline CDR1 is LGHNT and CDR2 is FRNRAP. Written as DNA, the CDR3 is TGTGCTAGTGGTGGGACAGGGTGGGAGATGGATCAGCCCCAGCATTTT. Amino acids: CASGGTGWEMDQPQHF. The entire variable domain, with the rest obtained from reference TRBV12-5 and TRBJ1-5, is as follows: DARVTQTPRHKVTEMGQEVTMRCQPILGHNTVFWYRQTMMQGLELLAYFRNRAPLDDSGMPKDRFSAEMPDATLATLKIQPSEPRDSAVYFCASGGTGWEMDQPQHFGDGTRLSIL.

V gene TRBV5-4 combines with J gene TRBJ2-3, with 9 bases lining up with TRBD2. CDR3 length: 15 amino acids. V gave up 0 bases and J gave up 1 base; unmatched junction bases: 0. Germline loops: CDR1 SGHNT, CDR2 YYREEE (reference sequence). The CDR3: CASSLGGGGTDTQYF. The CDR3 nucleotides read TGTGCCAGCAGCTTGGGCGGGGGGGGCACAGATACGCAGTATTTT.

The chain joins TRBV9 to TRBJ1-1; D may be TRBD1 (5 bases). The CDR3 length is 14 residues. CDR1 SGDLS and CDR2 YYNGEE come from the germline V gene. The V end was cut by 0 bases, the J end by 4 bases, with 10 bases between. This chain's CDR3 is CASSVGTMGTEAFF. CDR3 nucleotides: TGTGCCAGCAGCGTAGGGACAATGGGCACTGAAGCTTTCTTT.

This chain uses TRBV11-3 with TRBJ1-1, with D perhaps TRBD1 (6 bases). This CDR3 region has 15 residues. Trimming left V 4 bases short and J 0 bases short, with 12 bases between. Germline CDR1 SGHNT, CDR2 YENEEA. For the CDR3, the DNA is TGTGCCAGCAGCTCATCGACAGGTTTGAACACTGAAGCTTTCTTT. It codes for CASSSSTGLNTEAFF.

The rearrangement joins TRBV7-9 to TRBJ1-1, with D possibly TRBD1 on 6 matching bases. The CDR3 spans 15 residues. CDR1 is SEHNR, CDR2 FQNEAQ, per germline (reference sequence). V was pared by 8 bases and J by 1 base, with 17 bases between. This CDR3 is CASWEGGGTNTEAFF. CDR3 nucleotide sequence: TGTGCCAGCTGGGAGGGAGGGGGGACGAACACTGAAGCTTTCTTT.

This clone has just a few counts. J is TRBJ1-6 and V is TRBV6-5; D unresolved. The germline CDR1 and CDR2 sequences are MNHEY and SVGAGI. This CDR3 contains 14 residues. With 8 bases removed from V and 2 bases from J, the gap between germline ends came to 10 bases. CDR3 DNA: TGTGCCAGCCAGCACGGGACCTATAATTCACCCCTCCACTTT. This codes for CASQHGTYNSPLHF.

The chain recombines TRBV11-2 with TRBJ2-7; D perhaps matches TRBD2 (6 bases). The V end was cut by 5 bases, the J end by 6 bases, with 20 bases between. The CDR3 spans 15 residues. The germline V gene encodes CDR1 SGHAT and CDR2 FQNNGV. CDR3 DNA sequence: TGTGCCAGCAGCCAAGGCGGGGTCAGGGATGGCGAGCAGTACTTC. Translated, it gives CASSQGGVRDGEQYF.

The CDR3 loop is CASSQGRGDTQYF. The CDR3 DNA is TGTGCCAGCAGCCAAGGGCGGGGGGATACGCAGTATTTT. This rearrangement joins TRBV4-2 to TRBJ2-3; 7 bases agree with TRBD2. CDR1 LGHNA and CDR2 YNFKEQ come from the germline V gene. This CDR3 contains 13 residues. J lost 6 bases, V lost 1 base, and 1 base had no gene match.

The chain uses TRBV19 and TRBJ2-1, with TRBD2 matching 12 bases. CDR1 and CDR2 (germline): LNHDA, SQIVND (reference sequence). The CDR3 runs 18 residues. V shed 7 bases, J shed 3 bases, and the junction held 13 bases outside the gene matches. CDR3 in amino acids: CASTRGASGGANYNEQFF. The CDR3 DNA sequence: TGTGCCAGTACCCGGGGGGCTAGCGGGGGGGCAAACTACAATGAGCAGTTCTTC.

CDR3 protein: CASSNPPGQGHEQFF. The CDR3 DNA reads TGTGCCAGCAGTAACCCCCCGGGACAGGGGCATGAGCAGTTCTTC. V usage is TRBV28 and J usage is TRBJ2-1; 10 nucleotides match TRBD1. The germline CDR1 and CDR2 sequences are MDHEN and SYDVKM. The CDR3 is 15 amino acids. Trimming removed 5 bases from V and 8 bases from J; junction bases left unmatched: 9.

The genes are TRBV9 and TRBJ2-1, with 12 bases fitting TRBD2. Looked up from germline, CDR1 is SGDLS and CDR2 is YYNGEE. The V segment lost 1 base and the J segment 2 bases; nucleotides outside the gene matches: 7. CDR3 length: 18 residues. CDR3 DNA sequence: TGTGCCAGCAGCGTAAAGCCCTGGACTAGCGGGGCCTACAATGAGCAGTTCTTC. It encodes CASSVKPWTSGAYNEQFF. The entire variable domain, with the rest obtained from reference TRBV9 and TRBJ2-1, is as follows: DSGVTQTPKHLITATGQRVTLRCSPRSGDLSVYWYQQSLDQGLQFLIQYYNGEERAKGNILERFSAQQFPDLHSELNLSSLELGDSALYFCASSVKPWTSGAYNEQFFGPGTRLTVL.

This chain joins TRBV6-1 and TRBJ2-7; D might be TRBD2 (6 bases). The germline CDR1 and CDR2 sequences are MNHNS and SASEGT. The length of the CDR3 is 16 residues. Trimming stripped 3 bases from V and 2 bases from J, with 17 bases between. The CDR3 here is CASSDLGGGRTYEQYF. The CDR3 DNA follows: TGTGCCAGCAGTGACCTGGGGGGAGGTAGGACCTACGAGCAGTACTTC.

This clone came up a few times. The chain links TRBV6-5 to TRBJ2-2, with 7 bases fitting TRBD1. V was pared by 5 bases and J by 7 bases, with 7 bases of the junction left unmatched. The CDR3 spans 14 residues. CDR1 and CDR2 from the germline V gene are MNHEY and SVGAGI. This CDR3 reads CASSLQGRSGELFF. CDR3 coding DNA: TGTGCCAGCAGTCTACAGGGGCGGAGCGGGGAGCTGTTTTTT.

Comments on this clone: The same CDR3 arises from other DNA sequences in this sample as well. Written as DNA, the CDR3 is TGTGCCAGCAGCTTTTTGACGGGGGACTCCAATGAGCAGTTCTTC. This gives the protein CASSFLTGDSNEQFF. The chain links TRBV9 to TRBJ2-1, with D perhaps matching TRBD2 (6 bases). The CDR3 runs to 15 residues. The V end was cut by 4 bases, the J end by 6 bases, with 17 bases between. From germline, CDR1 is SGDLS and CDR2 YYNGEE.

Of note for this clone: One end of the junction fails to match germline, which may point to a read error. CDR3 sequence (DNA): TGTTCCAGCAGCTTTCGAGTGGGCCCGAACACCGGGGAGCTGTTTTTT. Its translation is CSSSFRVGPNTGELFF. The chain combines TRBV7-9 with TRBJ2-2; D unresolved. The CDR3 runs to 16 residues. CDR1 is SEHNR and CDR2 is FQNEAQ in the germline V gene (reference sequence).

The V gene is TRBV5-1, the J gene TRBJ1-1, with D maybe TRBD1 (6 bases). With 4 bases removed from V and 1 base from J, the gap between germline ends came to 26 bases. The CDR3 extends over 19 amino acids. The V gene's germline CDR1 is SGHRS and CDR2 YFSETQ. CDR3 loop: CASSPLRGGPKHPNTEAFF. The CDR3 DNA is TGCGCCAGCAGCCCCCTTAGGGGGGGGCCCAAACACCCGAACACTGAAGCTTTCTTT.